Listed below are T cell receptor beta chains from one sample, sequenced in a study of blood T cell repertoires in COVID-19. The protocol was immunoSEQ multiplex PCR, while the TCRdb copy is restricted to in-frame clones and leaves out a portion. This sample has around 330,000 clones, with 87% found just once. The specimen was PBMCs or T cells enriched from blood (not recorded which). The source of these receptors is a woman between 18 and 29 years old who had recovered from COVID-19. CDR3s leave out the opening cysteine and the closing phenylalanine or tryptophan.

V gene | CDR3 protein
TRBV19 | ASSPGRAFYGYT
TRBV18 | ASSPDTGTRNQPQH
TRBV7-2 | ASSLVWARGRWDNEQF
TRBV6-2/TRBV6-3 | ASSYVEGYT
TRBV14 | ASSKRGGLDEQY
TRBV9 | ASSVGGDGTRPMNTEAF
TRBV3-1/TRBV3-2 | ASSHYSLAGRFSYEQY
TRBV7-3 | ASSKGLAGAAGELF
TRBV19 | ASRVLESSTDTQY
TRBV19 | ASKGSRNSPLH
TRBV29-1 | SAKGNGVETQY
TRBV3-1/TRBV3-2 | ASSTSGGWYNEQF
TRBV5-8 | ASSFSTWTGGYEQY
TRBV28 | ASSPLILTELTGYT
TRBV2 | ASSESVTHQPQH
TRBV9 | ASSVDPGYGNTIY
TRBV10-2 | ASLPGQRAGGYT